This is a list of T cell receptor beta chains from one sample in a study of blood T cell repertoires in COVID-19. The table came from immunoSEQ multiplex PCR; TCRdb's copy has only in-frame clones and leaves some out. Seen here are 85,000 to 100,000 clones, around 88% observed once, and the top ten hold approximately 20%. Material for sequencing was peripheral blood. Every receptor here comes from an older woman with COVID-19, enrolled during active disease. The CDR3 runs from the conserved cysteine through the conserved F or W. A D gene is named only where the DNA matches it firmly. The size of a clone is reported for some rows only, either as once, few or many, or as a class for expanded clones.

d_call	v_call	clone_size	j_call	cdr3_aa	cdr3_nt
NA	TRBV12-1	once	TRBJ1-4	CASSLADYNEKLFF	TGTGCCAGCAGCTTAGCGGACTATAATGAAAAACTGTTTTTT
TRBD1	TRBV13	NA	TRBJ1-6	CASRPTGELYSPLHF	TGTGCCAGCAGGCCGACAGGGGAATTGTACTCACCCCTCCACTTT
NA	TRBV12-3/TRBV12-4	NA	TRBJ2-2	CASSSAPGELFF	TGTGCCAGCAGTAGCGCTCCCGGGGAGCTGTTTTTT
TRBD1	TRBV6-5	NA	TRBJ2-7	CASVVSSGTGYEQYF	TGTGCCAGCGTCGTCAGCTCCGGGACAGGGTACGAGCAGTACTTC
NA	TRBV7-2	NA	TRBJ1-1	CASSSGGGMNTEAFF	TGTGCCAGCAGCTCCGGGGGGGGCATGAACACTGAAGCTTTCTTT
NA	TRBV27	NA	TRBJ1-2	CASSLSDSNYGYTF	TGTGCCAGCAGTTTATCGGACAGTAACTATGGCTACACCTTC
TRBD2	TRBV2	NA	TRBJ2-1	CASSERRGNYNEQFF	TGTGCCAGCAGTGAAAGGCGGGGGAATTACAATGAGCAGTTCTTC
TRBD1	TRBV10-1	NA	TRBJ2-5	CASSESGQIQETQYF	TGCGCCAGCAGTGAGTCGGGACAGATCCAAGAGACCCAGTACTTC
TRBD1	TRBV7-2	NA	TRBJ2-2	CASSLGQGGELFF	TGTGCCAGCAGCTTGGGACAGGGCGGGGAGCTGTTTTTT
TRBD2	TRBV11-1	NA	TRBJ2-7	CASSTGLAGAYEQYF	TGTGCCAGCAGCACAGGACTAGCGGGGGCCTACGAGCAGTACTTC
TRBD1	TRBV7-2	NA	TRBJ1-1	CASSPGQGGSTTEAFF	TGTGCCAGCAGTCCCGGACAGGGGGGAAGTACCACTGAAGCTTTCTTT
NA	TRBV4-1	NA	TRBJ1-5	CASSQRRDSNQPQHF	TGCGCCAGCAGCCAACGCAGGGATAGCAATCAGCCCCAGCATTTT
NA	TRBV5-1	NA	TRBJ2-7	CASSPGLAYEQYF	TGCGCCAGCAGCCCTGGACTCGCCTACGAGCAGTACTTC
TRBD1	TRBV7-2	once	TRBJ1-2	CASSLTGVGFGYGYTF	TGTGCCAGCAGCTTAACAGGGGTGGGGTTCGGCTATGGCTACACCTTC
NA	TRBV15	NA	TRBJ2-7	CATSGGGNSYEQYF	TGTGCCACCAGCGGTGGAGGCAACTCCTACGAGCAGTACTTC
NA	TRBV6-5	NA	TRBJ1-5	CASSKNRYSNQPQHF	TGTGCCAGCAGTAAAAACAGGTATAGCAATCAGCCCCAGCATTTT
NA	TRBV14	NA	TRBJ2-2	CASSQDPGSGELFF	TGTGCCAGCAGCCAAGATCCGGGGTCCGGGGAGCTGTTTTTT
NA	TRBV27	once	TRBJ1-5	CASRRQNQPQHF	TGTGCCAGCAGACGACAGAATCAGCCCCAGCATTTT
TRBD1	TRBV10-3	once	TRBJ1-2	CAISERGQEIYGYTF	TGTGCCATCAGTGAGCGGGGACAGGAGATCTATGGCTACACCTTC
TRBD1	TRBV9	NA	TRBJ1-3	CASTQTGAGNTIYF	TGTGCCAGCACCCAGACAGGGGCTGGAAACACCATATATTTT
TRBD2	TRBV20-1	NA	TRBJ2-7	CSASGLAGALSSYEQYF	TGCAGTGCTAGTGGCCTAGCGGGGGCCCTAAGCTCCTACGAGCAGTACTTC
NA	TRBV4-1	few	TRBJ1-6	CASSQASARDSPLHF	TGCGCCAGCAGCCAAGCGTCAGCGAGGGATTCACCCCTCCACTTT
NA	TRBV9	once	TRBJ2-1	CASSVVLDEQFF	TGTGCCAGCAGCGTCGTACTAGATGAGCAGTTCTTC
NA	TRBV18	NA	TRBJ1-5	CASSPGISNQPQHF	TGTGCCAGCTCCCCCGGGATTTCCAATCAGCCCCAGCATTTT
NA	TRBV7-2	NA	TRBJ1-4	CASSLGPQGSEKLFF	TGTGCCAGCAGCTTAGGTCCGCAGGGAAGTGAAAAACTGTTTTTT
NA	TRBV7-9	NA	TRBJ2-3	CASSFVLATDTQYF	TGTGCCAGCAGCTTCGTGCTAGCCACAGATACGCAGTATTTT
NA	TRBV6-5	NA	TRBJ2-7	CASDRGYEQYF	TGTGCCAGCGACAGAGGCTACGAGCAGTACTTC